These 18 T cell receptor beta chains originate from one sample sequenced in a study of OX40 agonist ivuxolimab in advanced cancers. Using immunoSEQ multiplex PCR, the repertoire was profiled, and TCRdb retains in-frame clones only, with some absent. The sample holds 20,000 to 25,000 clones, around 80% seen once. Specimen: CD4+ or CD8+ T cells sorted from blood, collected in a trial of the OX40 agonist ivuxolimab. Every receptor here comes from an adult with an advanced solid tumor such as melanoma, head and neck, liver or kidney cancer.

The gene calls are TRBV28 and TRBJ2-5; D unclear. The end of the DNA aligns better with TRBJ2-7, so the J call may be wrong. This CDR3 contains 14 residues. Germline loops: CDR1 MDHEN, CDR2 SYDVKM. This CDR3 is CASSFQTETYEQYF. CDR3 DNA sequence: TGTGCCAGCAGTTTCCAGACGGAAACCTACGAGCAGTACTTC.

V is TRBV6-5 and J is TRBJ2-5; 11 bases match TRBD2. The CDR3 contains 15 residues. Trimming took 6 bases from V and 2 from J; bases not matched to a gene: 5. In germline, CDR1 is MNHEY, CDR2 SVGAGI. CDR3 sequence reads: CASSLAGGLQETQYF. The CDR3, as DNA: TGTGCCAGCAGCCTAGCGGGAGGCTTACAAGAGACCCAGTACTTC.

The chain is built from TRBV9 and TRBJ2-3, with D possibly matching TRBD1 (5 bases). V lost 2 bases, J lost 2 bases, and 12 bases lay in between. CDR1 is SGDLS, CDR2 YYNGEE, per germline. The CDR3 is made up of 15 amino acids. The chain's CDR3 is CASSVKGQSTDTQYF. CDR3 in DNA: TGTGCCAGCAGCGTTAAGGGGCAATCCACAGATACGCAGTATTTT.

The J gene is TRBJ2-7, the V gene TRBV15; 8 bases match TRBD1. V was clipped by 5 bases and J by 6 bases; unmatched bases: 12. This CDR3 is built from 15 residues. The germline V gene has CDR1 LNHNV and CDR2 YYDKDF (reference sequence). CDR3: CATSWERSGGLEQYF. The CDR3 region has the DNA TGTGCCACCAGCTGGGAAAGGTCAGGGGGCCTCGAGCAGTACTTC.

By its share, this clone is large. The V and J genes are TRBV30 and TRBJ2-7, with 7 bases identical to TRBD1. Germline assignment: CDR1 GTSNPN and CDR2 SVGIG (reference sequence). The V gene end was trimmed by 1 base and the J gene end by 2 bases; junction bases not matched to a gene: 5. The CDR3 spans 14 residues. The CDR3 bases are TGTGCCTGGAGTGATAGGGGGACAGCCTACGAGCAGTACTTC. It encodes CAWSDRGTAYEQYF.

This chain links TRBV29-1 with TRBJ2-2; unclear D gene. V was pared by 3 bases and J by 5 bases, with 4 bases between. CDR1 and CDR2 (germline): SQVTM, ANQGSEA. This CDR3 contains 11 residues. As DNA, the CDR3 is TGCAGCGTTGAGGGTACCGGGGAGCTGTTTTTT. Translation: CSVEGTGELFF.

The chain carries TRBV4-1 and TRBJ1-4; the match to TRBD1 covers 7 bases. V dropped 4 bases and J dropped 8; count of bases not matched to a gene: 7. The length of the CDR3 is 14 residues. The germline gives CDR1 MGHRA, CDR2 YSYEKL. The chain's CDR3 is CASSPPGGSEKLFF. The CDR3 DNA reads TGCGCCAGCAGCCCCCCAGGGGGTTCGGAAAAACTGTTTTTT.

The chain couples TRBV7-9 to TRBJ2-5; D perhaps matches TRBD2 (5 bases). Trimming removed 0 bases at V and 2 bases at J, with 16 bases between. Germline CDR1 SEHNR, CDR2 FQNEAQ (reference sequence). The length of the CDR3 is 17 residues. CDR3 region: CASSLALAPIGQETQYF. The CDR3 nucleotides read TGTGCCAGCAGCTTAGCGCTAGCCCCAATAGGACAAGAGACCCAGTACTTC.

This clone turned up a few times. The chain links TRBV27 to TRBJ1-5, with TRBD1 matching 7 bases. The ends lost 6 bases at V and 0 bases at J; junction bases unmatched: 11. The CDR3 extends over 17 amino acids. Germline V CDR1 and CDR2: MNHEY, SMNVEV (reference sequence). DNA of the CDR3: TGTGCCAGCAGCCCCTGGGGACAGATAAATAGCAATCAGCCCCAGCATTTT. This sequence encodes CASSPWGQINSNQPQHF.

This CDR3 is CASSYKTGGEQYF. CDR3 DNA sequence: TGTGCCAGCAGTTACAAGACAGGGGGCGAGCAGTACTTC. The chain combines TRBV6-5 with TRBJ2-7, with 9 bases matching TRBD1. CDR3 length equals 13 residues. V gave up 2 bases and J gave up 6 bases; unmatched junction bases: 2. Per the germline V gene, CDR1 is MNHEY and CDR2 is SVGAGI.

This clone was seen only a few times. The chain has TRBV6-5 and TRBJ1-6; D is undetermined. The germline CDR1 and CDR2 sequences are MNHEY and SVGAGI. There are 12 residues in the CDR3. With 9 bases removed from V and 4 bases from J, the gap between germline ends came to 7 bases. CDR3 bases: TGTGCCAGTGGGGTGTATAATTCACCCCTCCACTTT. It translates to CASGVYNSPLHF.

The J gene is TRBJ2-1, the V gene TRBV30; 11 nucleotides line up with TRBD1. Unmatched junction bases numbered 10, after V lost 4 bases and J lost 8 bases. Looked up from germline, CDR1 is GTSNPN and CDR2 is SVGIG (reference sequence). The CDR3 extends over 15 amino acids. The DNA of the CDR3 is TGTGCCTGGAAATCCGGGACAGGGGGTTTCGATGAGCAGTTCTTC. This sequence encodes CAWKSGTGGFDEQFF.

This sequence joins TRBV19 and TRBJ2-7, with TRBD1 as a possible D gene (5 bases). The CDR3 runs 13 residues. Per the germline V gene, CDR1 is LNHDA and CDR2 is SQIVND (reference sequence). The V end was cut by 3 bases, the J end by 5 bases, with 11 bases between. This chain's CDR3 is CASSIGSGNEQYF. The CDR3 bases are TGTGCCAGTAGTATCGGGTCAGGGAACGAGCAGTACTTC. The full variable domain, with the rest looked up from reference TRBV19 and TRBJ2-7, is DGGITQSPKYLFRKEGQNVTLSCEQNLNHDAMYWYRQDPGQGLRLIYYSQIVNDFQKGDIAEGYSVSREKKESFPLTVTSAQKNPTAFYLCASSIGSGNEQYFGPGTRLTVT.

The chain combines TRBV9 with TRBJ2-1; a weak D match, TRBD2 (5 bases). CDR1 and CDR2 from the germline V gene are SGDLS and YYNGEE. CDR3 length: 15 residues. V was trimmed by 0 bases and J by 7 bases, leaving 14 bases between them. The CDR3 region is CASSVGNGPGNEQFF. DNA of the CDR3: TGTGCCAGCAGCGTAGGAAATGGCCCGGGGAATGAGCAGTTCTTC.

The chain combines TRBV27 with TRBJ2-1; D call uncertain. This CDR3 region has 13 residues. The germline CDR1 and CDR2 sequences are MNHEY and SMNVEV (reference sequence). V was pared by 5 bases and J by 2 bases, with 7 bases between. This chain's CDR3 is CASSTAPYNEQFF. The CDR3 DNA sequence: TGTGCCAGCAGTACCGCCCCCTACAATGAGCAGTTCTTC.

The chain links TRBV2 to TRBJ2-7; D gene ambiguous. Looked up from germline, CDR1 is SNHLY and CDR2 is FYNNEI. Trimming left V 0 bases short and J 3 bases short, with 6 bases between. The CDR3 has 13 residues. The CDR3 DNA sequence: TGTGCCAGCAGTGAAGCGCTTAGCTACGAGCAGTACTTC. Its protein is CASSEALSYEQYF.

The chain combines TRBV27 with TRBJ1-5; tentatively, D is TRBD1 (5 bases). The CDR3 is 16 residues long. The germline CDR1 and CDR2 sequences are MNHEY and SMNVEV (reference sequence). The V end lost 3 bases, the J end lost 3 bases, and 15 bases lay between the germline ends. The CDR3 loop is CASSFIGGGPNQPQHF. The DNA of the CDR3 is TGTGCCAGCAGTTTTATCGGGGGAGGCCCCAATCAGCCCCAGCATTTT.

V gene TRBV11-3 combines with J gene TRBJ2-5, with 7 positions matching TRBD1. V lost 4 bases to trimming and J lost 5 bases; unmatched junction nucleotides: 7. The CDR3 has 14 residues. Germline V gene lookup returns CDR1 SGHNT and CDR2 YENEEA. The CDR3 DNA is TGTGCCAGCAGCTCTCAGGGGGACGTGGAGACCCAGTACTTC. Amino acids: CASSSQGDVETQYF.